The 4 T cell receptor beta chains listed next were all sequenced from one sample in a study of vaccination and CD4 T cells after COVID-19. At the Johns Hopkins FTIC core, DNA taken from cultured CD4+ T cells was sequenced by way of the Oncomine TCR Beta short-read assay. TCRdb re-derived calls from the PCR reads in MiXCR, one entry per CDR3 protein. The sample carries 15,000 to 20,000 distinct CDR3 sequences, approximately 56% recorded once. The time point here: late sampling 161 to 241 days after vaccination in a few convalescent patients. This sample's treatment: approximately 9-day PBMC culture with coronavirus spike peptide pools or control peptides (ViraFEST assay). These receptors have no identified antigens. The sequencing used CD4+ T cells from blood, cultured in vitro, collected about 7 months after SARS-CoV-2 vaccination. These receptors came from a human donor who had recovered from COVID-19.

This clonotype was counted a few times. The CDR3 is CASSGFGQGVGQPQHF. The CDR3, as DNA: TGTGCCAGCAGTGGATTTGGACAGGGGGTCGGGCAGCCCCAGCATTTT. The chain uses TRBV6-1 and TRBJ1-5; 10 bases map to TRBD1. After removal of 4 bases from V and 7 bases from J, the junction contained 10 bases not matched to a gene. This CDR3 comprises 16 residues. From germline, CDR1 is MNHNS and CDR2 SASEGT.

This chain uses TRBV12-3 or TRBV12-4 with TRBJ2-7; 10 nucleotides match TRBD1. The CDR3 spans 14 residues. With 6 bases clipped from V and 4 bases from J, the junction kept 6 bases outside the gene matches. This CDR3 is CASSLSGQGYEQYF. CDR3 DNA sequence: TGTGCCAGCAGCCTCTCGGGACAGGGGTACGAGCAGTACTTC.

In nucleotides, the CDR3 is TGTGCCAGCAGCACCCGTGGGGGGGGCGAGCAGTACTTC. Its translation is CASSTRGGGEQYF. V gene TRBV7-3 combines with J gene TRBJ2-7; 7 nucleotides line up with TRBD2. The CDR3 runs to 13 residues. Per germline, CDR1 SGHTA and CDR2 FQGTGA. With V trimmed by 5 bases and J by 6 bases, 7 bases remained unmatched.

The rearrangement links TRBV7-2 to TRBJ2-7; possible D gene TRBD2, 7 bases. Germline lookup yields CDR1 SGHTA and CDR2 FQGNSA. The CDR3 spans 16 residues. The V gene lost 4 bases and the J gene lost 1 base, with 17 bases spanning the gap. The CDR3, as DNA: TGTGCCAGCAGCTGGGGGCGGGGGAGACTTTCCTACGAGCAGTACTTC. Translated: CASSWGRGRLSYEQYF.